These 15 T cell receptor beta chains were sequenced from one sample in a study of blood T cell repertoires in COVID-19. Using immunoSEQ multiplex PCR, the repertoire was profiled, and TCRdb retains in-frame clones only, with some absent. The repertoire holds around 200,000 clones, with about 81% as singletons. Source material: PBMCs or T cells enriched from blood (not recorded which). These receptors originate from a woman in her 30s who had recovered from COVID-19.

V gene TRBV7-8 combines with J gene TRBJ2-1; D not certain. Germline CDR1 reads SGHVS; CDR2 reads FQNEAQ. This CDR3 region has 14 residues. Deletions cut 1 base from V and 6 bases from J, with 10 bases between. CDR3 DNA sequence: TGTGCCAGCAGCTTAGTTAAGGCGGCCAATGAGCAGTTCTTC. Its translation: CASSLVKAANEQFF.

The genes are TRBV6-5 and TRBJ1-2, with D tentatively TRBD1 (5 bases). This CDR3 is built from 15 residues. Trimming cost V 2 bases and J 4 bases, with 14 bases left between them. CDR1 is MNHEY, CDR2 SVGAGI, per germline. The CDR3 DNA follows: TGTGCCAGCAGTTACCGTAGGGGATTGGGCTATGGCTACACCTTC. Its protein is CASSYRRGLGYGYTF.

This clone was recorded once. The chain has TRBV5-1 and TRBJ2-1, with D perhaps matching TRBD2 (6 bases). The V end was cut by 7 bases, the J end by 0 bases, with 14 bases between. The V gene's germline CDR1 is SGHRS and CDR2 YFSETQ. This CDR3 spans 15 amino acids. In DNA form, the CDR3 reads TGCGCCAGCCGGGGGATCGACCTCTCCTACAATGAGCAGTTCTTC. Protein: CASRGIDLSYNEQFF. The full variable domain, in which reference TRBV5-1 and TRBJ2-1 provide the parts outside the CDR3, is KAGVTQTPRYLIKTRGQQVTLSCSPISGHRSVSWYQQTPGQGLQFLFEYFSETQRNKGNFPGRFSGRQFSNSRSEMNVSTLELGDSALYLCASRGIDLSYNEQFFGPGTRLTVL.

The count of this clone is one. V and J are TRBV9 and TRBJ2-1; 8 nucleotides match TRBD2. Germline assignment: CDR1 SGDLS and CDR2 YYNGEE. This CDR3 is built from 15 residues. V shed 0 bases, J shed 8 bases, and the junction held 7 bases outside the gene matches. The CDR3 loop reads CASSVGTSKSDEQFF. CDR3 bases: TGTGCCAGCAGCGTAGGGACTAGCAAATCCGATGAGCAGTTCTTC.

This clone was seen a handful of times. The chain combines TRBV10-2 with TRBJ2-3, with TRBD2 as a possible D gene (6 bases). Trimming took off 6 bases at V and 2 bases at J, with 15 bases between the two ends. The germline gives CDR1 WSHSY, CDR2 SAAADI. CDR3 length equals 15 residues. The CDR3 bases are TGCGCCAGCAGATCCAGCGGGCAACACACAGATACGCAGTATTTT. Amino acid sequence: CASRSSGQHTDTQYF.

The sample holds one count of this clone. The chain employs TRBV5-6 and TRBJ2-1; perhaps TRBD1 as D (6 bases). The CDR3 contains 15 residues. V lost 4 bases and J lost 6, with 17 bases in between. Per germline, CDR1 SGHDT and CDR2 YYEEEE. The CDR3 DNA reads as TGTGCCAGCAGCCAAACAGGGCAGTCTGTCAATGAGCAGTTCTTC. It yields the protein CASSQTGQSVNEQFF.

The chain links TRBV5-8 to TRBJ2-6; weak D call: TRBD1 (6 bases). This CDR3 spans 14 amino acids. Germline CDR1 is SGHTS and CDR2 is YDEGEE. V lost 4 bases to trimming and J lost 2 bases, with 7 bases between them. This chain's CDR3 is CASSRTAGANVLTF. CDR3 sequence (DNA): TGTGCCAGCAGCCGGACAGCTGGGGCCAACGTCCTGACTTTC.

This clone was picked up one time. The chain combines TRBV15 with TRBJ2-1; the match to TRBD1 covers 8 bases. This CDR3 is 18 amino acids long. Germline lookup yields CDR1 LNHNV and CDR2 YYDKDF (reference sequence). The V segment lost 0 bases and the J segment 5 bases; nucleotides outside the gene matches: 12. The CDR3, as DNA: TGTGCCACCAGCAGAGATTCGTCGCCCCTGACAGGGGACAATGAGCAGTTCTTC. Its protein product is CATSRDSSPLTGDNEQFF.

This chain connects TRBV19 to TRBJ1-2; TRBD1 matches at 7 bases. The CDR3 runs to 14 residues. The germline gives CDR1 LNHDA, CDR2 SQIVND (reference sequence). Losses at the gene ends were 6 bases for V and 2 bases for J; bases not matched to a gene: 6. In DNA form, the CDR3 reads TGTGCCAGTAGGCCGACAGGGACGAACTATGGCTACACCTTC. This translates into CASRPTGTNYGYTF.

This clone was observed once. DNA of the CDR3: TGTGCCACCAGCAACAGGGGGCACGGCGAAAAACTGTTTTTT. This sequence encodes CATSNRGHGEKLFF. V gene TRBV15 combines with J gene TRBJ1-4; 9 bases map to TRBD1. V shed 4 bases and J 8 bases; nucleotides not matched to a gene: 5. The CDR3 contains 14 residues. Per the germline V gene, CDR1 is LNHNV and CDR2 is YYDKDF (reference sequence).

CDR3 sequence: CASTRRAAYNEQFF. The CDR3 DNA sequence: TGTGCCAGCACCAGGAGGGCCGCCTACAATGAGCAGTTCTTC. V usage is TRBV27 and J usage is TRBJ2-1; tentatively, D is TRBD2 (6 bases). The V and J ends lost 7 bases and 2 bases respectively, with 12 bases between them. Germline values: CDR1 MNHEY, CDR2 SMNVEV (reference sequence). The CDR3 totals 14 residues.

This chain joins TRBV9 and TRBJ1-1; weak D call: TRBD1 (6 bases). V was cut by 3 bases and J by 4 bases, with 13 bases left in between. Germline V lookup: CDR1 SGDLS, CDR2 YYNGEE. The CDR3 is 14 amino acids. DNA for the CDR3: TGTGCCAGCAGCGAGGACAGTTGGGGCACTGAAGCTTTCTTT. Its translation: CASSEDSWGTEAFF.

The chain recombines TRBV30 with TRBJ2-7; 9 positions agree with TRBD2. V was pared by 8 bases and J by 7 bases, with 15 bases of the junction left unmatched. This CDR3 comprises 14 residues. Germline-derived CDR1 and CDR2 are GTSNPN and SVGIG (reference sequence). CDR3 DNA sequence: TGTGCCCTACGGGCTAGCGGGGTCCCCGGGGAGCAGTACTTC. Protein: CALRASGVPGEQYF.

The table lists this clone with a count of one. The chain recombines TRBV5-1 with TRBJ1-1; no definite D call. The CDR3 runs to 15 residues. Trimming took off 2 bases at V and 4 bases at J, with 15 bases between the two ends. Germline CDR1 and CDR2: SGHRS and YFSETQ. The DNA for the CDR3 is TGCGCCAGCAGCTTCGTGACGGAGCGGAGCACTGAAGCTTTCTTT. It is translated as CASSFVTERSTEAFF.

The chain is built from TRBV7-9 and TRBJ1-2; 8 bases map to TRBD1. CDR1 is SEHNR, CDR2 FQNEAQ, per germline (reference sequence). CDR3 length: 19 amino acids. V gave up 4 bases and J gave up 0 bases; unmatched junction bases: 16. The CDR3 sequence: CASSSHPGGDRGSNYGYTF. The CDR3, as DNA: TGTGCCAGCAGCTCACACCCGGGAGGCGACAGGGGTTCTAACTATGGCTACACCTTC.